The clone carrying this T cell receptor (beta chain) was seen more than once but under ten times. The target antigen is unknown. The CDR3 extends over 12 amino acids. Germline V gene data show CDR1 as SNHLY and CDR2 as FYNNEI. Trimming pared 4 bases from V and 10 bases from J, leaving 8 bases between. This entry belongs to a study of blood T cells in healthy people across ages. Overall study results and limits: It was found that TCR beta diversity correlated strongly with the percentage of naive T cells. Age showed a roughly linear inverse relationship with TCR beta diversity per million T cells.

The donors, healthy Caucasians from Russia, were aged roughly 6 to 100. It was with a sample-barcoded 5' primer and a J-beta primer mix that a second PCR of roughly 6 to 11 cycles was run. With 12 random nucleotides, a template-switch adaptor tagged each individual cDNA molecule. MiXCR, run by TCRdb on the 5' RACE reads, gives a single entry per CDR3 protein. The sample holds approximately 290,000 distinct CDR3 sequences; less than 30% are singletons and the top ten take approximately 28%. Sequencing was done on a sample of blood. The clonotype originates from an older woman in good health. V is TRBV2 and J is TRBJ1-6; D not certain. The CDR3 loop is CASSGIGSPLHF. CDR3 DNA sequence: TGTGCCAGCAGTGGAATTGGATCACCCCTCCACTTT.